This T cell receptor (beta chain) is from a study of OX40 agonist ivuxolimab in advanced cancers. Across the whole study: Prior therapy, whether anti-PD-1, anti-PD-L1 or anti-CTLA-4, was allowed, and under 50% had some.

Germline V gene lookup returns CDR1 GTSNPN and CDR2 SVGIG (reference sequence). This CDR3 comprises 11 residues. Trimming shortened V by 8 bases and J by 3 bases, and 7 bases separated the two germline ends. The data were produced by immunoSEQ multiplex PCR, yet TCRdb's version contains in-frame clones alone and is incomplete. The sample lists around 62,000 clones, roughly 84% occurring once. Sequencing was performed on CD4+ or CD8+ T cells sorted from blood, taken in a trial of the OX40 agonist ivuxolimab. This TCR came from an adult with an advanced solid tumor such as melanoma, head and neck, liver or kidney cancer. This chain joins TRBV30 and TRBJ1-4; unclear D gene. The CDR3 region is CARAANEKLFF. As DNA, the CDR3 is TGTGCCAGAGCGGCTAATGAAAAACTGTTTTTT.